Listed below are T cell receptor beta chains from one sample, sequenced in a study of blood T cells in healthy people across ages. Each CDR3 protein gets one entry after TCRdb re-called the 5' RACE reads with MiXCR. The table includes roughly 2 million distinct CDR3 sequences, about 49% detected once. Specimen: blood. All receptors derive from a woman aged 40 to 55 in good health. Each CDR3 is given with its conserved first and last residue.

CDR3: CSAIDLNEQFF
J: TRBJ2-1
V: TRBV20-1

CDR3: CASSRGVSSGANVLTF
J: TRBJ2-6
V: TRBV18

CDR3: CASTLPRGQGIATDTQYF
J: TRBJ2-3
V: TRBV7-2

CDR3: CASSQDQTGPYGYTF
J: TRBJ1-2
V: TRBV4-3

CDR3: CASSSQITGFGETQYF
J: TRBJ2-5
V: TRBV12-3/TRBV12-4

CDR3: CASTNPQETQYF
J: TRBJ2-5
V: TRBV6-2/TRBV6-3

CDR3: CASSSEHEFF
J: TRBJ2-1
V: TRBV28

CDR3: CASRYNTGTQETQYF
J: TRBJ2-5
V: TRBV11-2

CDR3: CASSLGPSVEQFF
J: TRBJ2-1
V: TRBV11-2

CDR3: CASSSSGERGETQYF
J: TRBJ2-5
V: TRBV5-1

CDR3: CASSLRDGSYGYTF
J: TRBJ1-2
V: TRBV5-5

CDR3: CASSPLEPNTDTQYF
J: TRBJ2-3
V: TRBV14

CDR3: CASSLPGQAAKNIQYF
J: TRBJ2-4
V: TRBV5-6

CDR3: CSSSSDRVTQYF
J: TRBJ2-5
V: TRBV7-9

CDR3: CASSTRSENEQFF
J: TRBJ2-1
V: TRBV4-1

CDR3: CSARGPGRGSYEQYF
J: NA
V: TRBV20-1

CDR3: CASSSDRARQPQHF
J: TRBJ1-5
V: TRBV7-9

CDR3: CSAVVFSYGYTF
J: TRBJ1-2
V: TRBV20-1

CDR3: CASSVTAGGPETQYF
J: TRBJ2-5
V: TRBV9

CDR3: CASGMGDFVGELFF
J: TRBJ2-2
V: TRBV6-5

CDR3: CSAREVVGARGGQPQHF
J: TRBJ1-5
V: TRBV20-1

CDR3: CASSHGAVRTSTDTQYF
J: TRBJ2-3
V: TRBV3-1

CDR3: CASSWRKGLQETQYF
J: TRBJ2-5
V: TRBV27

CDR3: CASSSRDRGPREQYF
J: NA
V: TRBV28

CDR3: CAARTGDSYEQYF
J: TRBJ2-7
V: TRBV25-1

CDR3: CAGTFPGRLQETQYF
J: TRBJ2-5
V: TRBV7-2

CDR3: CASTGTGNYEQYF
J: TRBJ2-7
V: TRBV6-6

CDR3: CSARDYRTEQYF
J: TRBJ2-5
V: TRBV20-1

CDR3: CASSEPRTGIPYEQYF
J: TRBJ2-7
V: TRBV6-6

CDR3: CSRPGDRDNEQFF
J: TRBJ2-1
V: TRBV29-1

CDR3: CASSVRQGGDYNEQFF
J: TRBJ2-1
V: TRBV9

CDR3: CASRLEGPSQYQETQYF
J: TRBJ2-5
V: TRBV5-1

CDR3: CASRGTGGAETQYF
J: TRBJ2-5
V: TRBV28

CDR3: CSARRGARANEKLFF
J: TRBJ1-4
V: TRBV20-1

CDR3: CASSIAGGPNEQFF
J: TRBJ2-1
V: TRBV7-2

CDR3: CSATKQVYNEQFF
J: TRBJ2-1
V: TRBV20-1

CDR3: CASSSPGEAETQYF
J: TRBJ2-5
V: TRBV12-3/TRBV12-4

CDR3: CASSSAKTSGGKNEQFF
J: TRBJ2-1
V: TRBV6-2/TRBV6-3

CDR3: CASSLQSGASSYEQYF
J: TRBJ2-7
V: TRBV7-2

CDR3: CSARVGTQYNEQFF
J: TRBJ2-1
V: TRBV20-1

CDR3: CSAVLQGINQPQHF
J: TRBJ1-5
V: TRBV20-1

CDR3: CASSPLAGGAYEQFF
J: TRBJ2-1
V: TRBV6-4

CDR3: CASSVTGGAGLQHF
J: TRBJ1-5
V: TRBV25-1

CDR3: CSPKSPNYNEQFF
J: TRBJ2-1
V: TRBV20-1

CDR3: CASSLTQGASQPQHF
J: TRBJ1-5
V: TRBV12-3/TRBV12-4

CDR3: CASSRGTGGAETQYF
J: TRBJ2-5
V: TRBV4-3

CDR3: CASSLQGSSGYTF
J: TRBJ1-2
V: TRBV7-9

CDR3: CASSQGLARVNEQFF
J: TRBJ2-1
V: TRBV6-2/TRBV6-3

CDR3: CSVPEGALNTEAFF
J: TRBJ1-1
V: TRBV29-1

CDR3: CASSFGPRGGQPQHF
J: TRBJ1-5
V: TRBV12-3/TRBV12-4

CDR3: CASSYSSGEGSQYF
J: TRBJ2-5
V: TRBV6-5

CDR3: CASSPAAGSGANVLTF
J: TRBJ2-6
V: TRBV18

CDR3: CSARDYKATDTQYF
J: TRBJ2-3
V: TRBV20-1

CDR3: CASTKLSGSSYEQYF
J: TRBJ2-7
V: TRBV28

CDR3: CASSLDRGAWYGYTF
J: TRBJ1-2
V: TRBV11-2

CDR3: CASRGQRYGTDTQYF
J: TRBJ2-3
V: TRBV7-9

CDR3: CSARDPKRGAGYEQFF
J: TRBJ2-1
V: TRBV20-1

CDR3: CASSLGDYNSPLHF
J: TRBJ1-6
V: TRBV7-2

CDR3: CASSGTPEAFF
J: TRBJ1-1
V: TRBV9